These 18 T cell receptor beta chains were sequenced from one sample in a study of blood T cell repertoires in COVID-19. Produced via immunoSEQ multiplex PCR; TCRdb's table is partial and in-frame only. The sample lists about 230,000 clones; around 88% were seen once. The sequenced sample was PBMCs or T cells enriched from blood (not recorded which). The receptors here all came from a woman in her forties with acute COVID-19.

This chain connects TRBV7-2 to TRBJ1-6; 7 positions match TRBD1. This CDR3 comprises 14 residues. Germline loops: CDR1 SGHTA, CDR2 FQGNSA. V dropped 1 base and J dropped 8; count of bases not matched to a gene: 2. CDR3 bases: TGTGCCAGCAGCTTAGGGGACAGTCATTCACCCCTCCACTTT. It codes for CASSLGDSHSPLHF.

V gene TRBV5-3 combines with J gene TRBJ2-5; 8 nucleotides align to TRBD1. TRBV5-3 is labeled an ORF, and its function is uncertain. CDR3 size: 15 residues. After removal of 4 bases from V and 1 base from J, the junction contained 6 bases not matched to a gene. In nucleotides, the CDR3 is TGTGCCAGAAGCGTAGGGGGGACAGGCCAAGAGACCCAGTACTTC. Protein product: CARSVGGTGQETQYF.

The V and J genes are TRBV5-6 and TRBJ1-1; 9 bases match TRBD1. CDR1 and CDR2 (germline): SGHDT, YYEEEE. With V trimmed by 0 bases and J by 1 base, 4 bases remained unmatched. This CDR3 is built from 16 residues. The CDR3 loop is CASSLGGQGANTEAFF. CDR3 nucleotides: TGTGCCAGCAGCTTGGGGGGACAGGGCGCGAACACTGAAGCTTTCTTT.

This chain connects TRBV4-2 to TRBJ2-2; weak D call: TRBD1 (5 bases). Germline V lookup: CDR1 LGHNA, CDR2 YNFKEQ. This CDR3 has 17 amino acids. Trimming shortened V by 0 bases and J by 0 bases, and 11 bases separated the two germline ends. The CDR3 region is CASSQESLGANTGELFF. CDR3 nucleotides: TGTGCCAGCAGCCAAGAAAGTCTAGGGGCGAACACCGGGGAGCTGTTTTTT.

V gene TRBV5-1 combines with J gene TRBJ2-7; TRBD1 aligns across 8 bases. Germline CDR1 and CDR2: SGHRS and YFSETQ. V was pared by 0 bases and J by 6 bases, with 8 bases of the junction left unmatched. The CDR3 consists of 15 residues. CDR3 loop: CASSLALGQGFEQYF. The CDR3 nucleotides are TGCGCCAGCAGCTTGGCCCTCGGACAGGGATTCGAGCAGTACTTC.

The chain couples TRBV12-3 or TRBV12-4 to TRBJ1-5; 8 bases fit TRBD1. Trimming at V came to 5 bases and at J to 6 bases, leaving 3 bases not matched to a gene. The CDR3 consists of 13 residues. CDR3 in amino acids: CASSPQGGQPQHF. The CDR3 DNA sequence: TGTGCCAGCAGTCCACAGGGGGGTCAGCCCCAGCATTTT.

CDR3 bases: TGTGCCAGCAGCCAAGATCTAAGACGGGGGTCCTACGAGCAGTACTTC. Its translation: CASSQDLRRGSYEQYF. J is TRBJ2-7 and V is TRBV3-1 (or the pseudogene TRBV3-2), with D perhaps matching TRBD2 (6 bases). Germline V gene sequence: CDR1 LGHDT, CDR2 YNNKEL (reference sequence). V lost 0 bases and J lost 1, with 13 bases in between. This CDR3 is built from 16 residues.

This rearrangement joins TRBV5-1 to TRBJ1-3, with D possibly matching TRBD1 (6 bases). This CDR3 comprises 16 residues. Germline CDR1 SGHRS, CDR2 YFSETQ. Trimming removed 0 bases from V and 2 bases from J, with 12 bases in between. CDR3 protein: CASSLDTGITGNTIYF. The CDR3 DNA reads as TGCGCCAGCAGCTTGGACACAGGGATCACTGGAAACACCATATATTTT.

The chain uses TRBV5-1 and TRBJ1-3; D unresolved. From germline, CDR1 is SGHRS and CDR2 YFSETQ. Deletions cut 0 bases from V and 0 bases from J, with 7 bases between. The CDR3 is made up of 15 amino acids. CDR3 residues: CASSLGAPSGNTIYF. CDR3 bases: TGCGCCAGCAGCTTGGGGGCCCCCTCTGGAAACACCATATATTTT.

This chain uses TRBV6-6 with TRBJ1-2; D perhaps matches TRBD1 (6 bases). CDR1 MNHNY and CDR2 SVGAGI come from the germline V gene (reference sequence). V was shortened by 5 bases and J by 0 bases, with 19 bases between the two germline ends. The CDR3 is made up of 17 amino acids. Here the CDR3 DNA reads TGTGCCAGCAGTCCCCTTTTAGGACAGACCGCTAACTATGGCTACACCTTC. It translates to CASSPLLGQTANYGYTF.

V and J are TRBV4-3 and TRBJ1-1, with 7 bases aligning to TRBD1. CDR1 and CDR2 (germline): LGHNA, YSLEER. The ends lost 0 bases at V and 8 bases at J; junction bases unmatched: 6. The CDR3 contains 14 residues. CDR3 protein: CASSQDRGPAEAFF. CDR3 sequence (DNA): TGCGCCAGCAGCCAAGATAGGGGGCCGGCGGAAGCTTTCTTT.

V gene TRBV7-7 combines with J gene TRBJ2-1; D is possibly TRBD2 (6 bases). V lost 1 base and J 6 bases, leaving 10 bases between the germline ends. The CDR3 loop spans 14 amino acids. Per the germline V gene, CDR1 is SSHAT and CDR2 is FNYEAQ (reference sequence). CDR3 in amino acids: CASSLEAGINEQFF. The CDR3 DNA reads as TGTGCCAGCAGCTTAGAGGCGGGGATCAATGAGCAGTTCTTC. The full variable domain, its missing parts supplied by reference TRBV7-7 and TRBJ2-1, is GAGVSQSPRYKVTKRGQDVTLRCDPISSHATLYWYQQALGQGPEFLTYFNYEAQPDKSGLPSDRFSAERPEGSISTLTIQRTEQRDSAMYRCASSLEAGINEQFFGPGTRLTVL.

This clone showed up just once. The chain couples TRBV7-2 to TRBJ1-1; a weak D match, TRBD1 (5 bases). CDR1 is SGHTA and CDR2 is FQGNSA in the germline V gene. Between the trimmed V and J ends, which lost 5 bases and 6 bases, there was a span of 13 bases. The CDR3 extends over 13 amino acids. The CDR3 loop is CASSPSNRPEAFF. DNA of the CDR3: TGTGCCAGCAGCCCTTCCAACAGGCCTGAAGCTTTCTTT.

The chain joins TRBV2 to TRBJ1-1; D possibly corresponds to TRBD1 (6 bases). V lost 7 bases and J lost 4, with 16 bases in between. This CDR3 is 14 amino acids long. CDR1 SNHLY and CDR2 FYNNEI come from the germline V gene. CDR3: CASTSPTGFTEAFF. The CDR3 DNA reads TGTGCCAGCACCTCACCCACAGGGTTCACTGAAGCTTTCTTT.

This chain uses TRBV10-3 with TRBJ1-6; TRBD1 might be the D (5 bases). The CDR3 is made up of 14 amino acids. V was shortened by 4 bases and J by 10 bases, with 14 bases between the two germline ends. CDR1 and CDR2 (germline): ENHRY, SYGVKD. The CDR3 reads CAISAQGRDSPLHF. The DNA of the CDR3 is TGTGCCATCAGTGCCCAGGGAAGAGACTCACCCCTCCACTTT.

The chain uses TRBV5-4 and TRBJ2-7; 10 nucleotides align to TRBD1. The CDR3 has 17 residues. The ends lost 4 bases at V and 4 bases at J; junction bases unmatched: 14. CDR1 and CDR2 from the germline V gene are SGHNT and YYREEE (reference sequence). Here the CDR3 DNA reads TGTGCCAGCAGCCTAACCTCCTCGGACAGGGGGGTATACGAGCAGTACGTC. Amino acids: CASSLTSSDRGVYEQYV.

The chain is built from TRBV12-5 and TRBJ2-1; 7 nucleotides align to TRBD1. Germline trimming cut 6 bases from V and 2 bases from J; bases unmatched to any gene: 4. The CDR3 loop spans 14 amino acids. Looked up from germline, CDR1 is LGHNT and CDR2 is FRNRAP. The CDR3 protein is CASGTGSPYNEQFF. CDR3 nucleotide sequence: TGTGCTAGTGGGACAGGGAGTCCCTACAATGAGCAGTTCTTC. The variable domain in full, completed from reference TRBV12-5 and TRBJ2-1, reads DARVTQTPRHKVTEMGQEVTMRCQPILGHNTVFWYRQTMMQGLELLAYFRNRAPLDDSGMPKDRFSAEMPDATLATLKIQPSEPRDSAVYFCASGTGSPYNEQFFGPGTRLTVL.

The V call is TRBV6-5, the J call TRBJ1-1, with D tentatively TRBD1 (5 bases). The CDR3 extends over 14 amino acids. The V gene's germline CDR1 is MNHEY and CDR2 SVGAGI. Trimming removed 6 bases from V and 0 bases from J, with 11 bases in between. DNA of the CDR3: TGTGCCAGCAGCGTGTTACAGGTGAACACTGAAGCTTTCTTT. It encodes CASSVLQVNTEAFF.